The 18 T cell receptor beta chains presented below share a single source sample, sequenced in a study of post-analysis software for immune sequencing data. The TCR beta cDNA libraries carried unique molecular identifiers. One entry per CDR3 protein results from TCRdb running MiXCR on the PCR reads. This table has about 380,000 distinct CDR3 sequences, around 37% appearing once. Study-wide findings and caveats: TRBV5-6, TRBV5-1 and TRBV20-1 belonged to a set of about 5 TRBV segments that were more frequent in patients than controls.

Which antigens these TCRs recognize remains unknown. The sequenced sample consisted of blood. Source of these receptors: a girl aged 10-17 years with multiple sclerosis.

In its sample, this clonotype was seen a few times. The CDR3 here is CASSYQTDTQYF. The CDR3 nucleotides read TGTGCCAGCAGTTACCAGACAGATACGCAGTATTTT. The genes are TRBV6-6 and TRBJ2-3; D unresolved. Looked up from germline, CDR1 is MNHNY and CDR2 is SVGAGI (reference sequence). V lost 2 bases and J 3 bases, leaving 3 bases between the germline ends. This CDR3 region has 12 residues.

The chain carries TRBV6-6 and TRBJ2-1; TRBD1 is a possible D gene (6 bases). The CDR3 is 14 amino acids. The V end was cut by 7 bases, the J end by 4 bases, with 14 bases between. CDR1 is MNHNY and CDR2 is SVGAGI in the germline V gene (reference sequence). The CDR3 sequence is CASTPVQGYNEQFF. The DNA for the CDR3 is TGTGCCAGCACTCCTGTACAGGGATACAATGAGCAGTTCTTC.

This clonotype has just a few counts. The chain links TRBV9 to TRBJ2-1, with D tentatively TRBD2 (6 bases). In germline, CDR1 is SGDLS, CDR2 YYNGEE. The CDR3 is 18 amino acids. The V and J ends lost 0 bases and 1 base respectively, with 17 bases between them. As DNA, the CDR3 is TGTGCCAGCAGCGTAGGAGGCCGGCTAGCGTTTTCCTACAATGAGCAGTTCTTC. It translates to CASSVGGRLAFSYNEQFF.

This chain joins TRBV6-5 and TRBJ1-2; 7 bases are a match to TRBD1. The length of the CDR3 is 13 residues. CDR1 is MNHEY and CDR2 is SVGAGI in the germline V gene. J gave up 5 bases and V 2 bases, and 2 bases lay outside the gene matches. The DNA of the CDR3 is TGTGCCAGCAGTTACACGACAGGGTATGGCTACACCTTC. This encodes CASSYTTGYGYTF.

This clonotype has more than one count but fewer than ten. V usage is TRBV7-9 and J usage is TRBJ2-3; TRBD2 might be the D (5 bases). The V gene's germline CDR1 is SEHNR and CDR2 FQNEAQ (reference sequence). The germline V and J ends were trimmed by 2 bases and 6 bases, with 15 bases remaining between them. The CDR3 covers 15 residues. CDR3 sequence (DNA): TGTGCCAGCAGCTTATACGCTAGCCCCTCGGATACGCAGTATTTT. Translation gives CASSLYASPSDTQYF.

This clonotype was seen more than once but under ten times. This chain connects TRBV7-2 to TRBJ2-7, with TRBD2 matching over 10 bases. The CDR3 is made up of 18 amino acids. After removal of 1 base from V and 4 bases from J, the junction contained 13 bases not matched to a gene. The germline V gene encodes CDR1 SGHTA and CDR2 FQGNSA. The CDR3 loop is CASSLGAAASGGRYEQYF. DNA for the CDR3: TGTGCCAGCAGCTTAGGCGCCGCCGCTAGCGGGGGAAGGTACGAGCAGTACTTC. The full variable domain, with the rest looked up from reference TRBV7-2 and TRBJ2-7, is GAGVSQSPSNKVTEKGKDVELRCDPISGHTALYWYRQSLGQGLEFLIYFQGNSAPDKSGLPSDRFSAERTGGSVSTLTIQRTQQEDSAVYLCASSLGAAASGGRYEQYFGPGTRLTVT.

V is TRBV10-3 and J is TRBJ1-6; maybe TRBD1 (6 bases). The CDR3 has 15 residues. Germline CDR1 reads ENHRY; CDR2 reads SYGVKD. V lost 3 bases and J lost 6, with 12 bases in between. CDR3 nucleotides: TGTGCCATCAGTGACCAGGGAGGGGGTAATTCACCCCTCCACTTT. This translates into CAISDQGGGNSPLHF.

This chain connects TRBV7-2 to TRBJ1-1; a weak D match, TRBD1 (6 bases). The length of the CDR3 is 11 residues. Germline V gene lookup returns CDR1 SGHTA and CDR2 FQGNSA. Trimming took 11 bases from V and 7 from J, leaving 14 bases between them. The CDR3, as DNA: TGTGCCGCCACCAGGGGTTTTGAAGCTTTCTTT. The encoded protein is CAATRGFEAFF.

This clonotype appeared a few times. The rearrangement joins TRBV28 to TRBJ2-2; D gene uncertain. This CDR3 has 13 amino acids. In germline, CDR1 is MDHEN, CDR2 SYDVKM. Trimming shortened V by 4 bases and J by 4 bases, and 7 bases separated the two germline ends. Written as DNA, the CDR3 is TGTGCCAGCAGTTGGGCAGTCACCGGGGAGCTGTTTTTT. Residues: CASSWAVTGELFF. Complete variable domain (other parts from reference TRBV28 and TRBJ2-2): DVKVTQSSRYLVKRTGEKVFLECVQDMDHENMFWYRQDPGLGLRLIYFSYDVKMKEKGDIPEGYSVSREKKERFSLILESASTNQTSMYLCASSWAVTGELFFGEGSRLTVL.

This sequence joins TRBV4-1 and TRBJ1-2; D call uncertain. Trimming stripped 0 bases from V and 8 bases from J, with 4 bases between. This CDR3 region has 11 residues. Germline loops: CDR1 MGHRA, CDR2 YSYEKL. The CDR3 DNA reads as TGCGCCAGCAGCCAAGACGGAGGCTACACCTTC. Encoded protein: CASSQDGGYTF.

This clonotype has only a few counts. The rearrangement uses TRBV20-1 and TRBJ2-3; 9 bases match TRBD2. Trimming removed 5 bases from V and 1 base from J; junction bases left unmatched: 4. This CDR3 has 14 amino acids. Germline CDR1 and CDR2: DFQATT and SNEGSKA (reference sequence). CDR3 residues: CSAPLAGRTDTQYF. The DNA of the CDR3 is TGCAGTGCTCCACTAGCGGGCCGCACAGATACGCAGTATTTT.

The DNA for the CDR3 is TGTGCCAGCAGTTTTAGTTTTGGGGCAGGGGCAACTAATGAAAAACTGTTTTTT. Translated, it gives CASSFSFGAGATNEKLFF. The V gene is TRBV27, the J gene TRBJ1-4; D possibly corresponds to TRBD1 (6 bases). Trimming removed 3 bases from V and 0 bases from J, with 17 bases in between. The length of the CDR3 is 18 residues. CDR1 is MNHEY, CDR2 SMNVEV, per germline (reference sequence). The full variable domain, rest sourced from reference TRBV27 and TRBJ1-4, is EAQVTQNPRYLITVTGKKLTVTCSQNMNHEYMSWYRQDPGLGLRQIYYSMNVEVTDKGDVPEGYKVSRKEKRNFPLILESPSPNQTSLYFCASSFSFGAGATNEKLFFGSGTQLSVL.

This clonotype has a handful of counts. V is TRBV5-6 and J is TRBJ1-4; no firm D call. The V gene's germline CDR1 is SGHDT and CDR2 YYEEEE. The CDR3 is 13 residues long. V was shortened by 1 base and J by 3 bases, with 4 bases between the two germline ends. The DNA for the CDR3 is TGTGCCAGCAGCTTGTATCCTAATGAAAAACTGTTTTTT. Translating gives CASSLYPNEKLFF.

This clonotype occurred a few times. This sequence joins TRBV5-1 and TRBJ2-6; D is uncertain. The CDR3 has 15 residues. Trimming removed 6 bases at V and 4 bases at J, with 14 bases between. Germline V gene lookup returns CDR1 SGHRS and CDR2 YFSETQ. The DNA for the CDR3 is TGCGCCAGCACCGTCCCGGGTGCAGGGGCCAACGTCCTGACTTTC. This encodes CASTVPGAGANVLTF.

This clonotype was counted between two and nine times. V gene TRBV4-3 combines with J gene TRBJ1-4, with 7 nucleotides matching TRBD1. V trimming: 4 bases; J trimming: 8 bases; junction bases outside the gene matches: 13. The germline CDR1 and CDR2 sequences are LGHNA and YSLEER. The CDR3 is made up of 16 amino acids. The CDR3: CASSLLTEGGWEKLFF. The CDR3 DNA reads TGCGCCAGCAGCCTCCTAACGGAAGGGGGCTGGGAAAAACTGTTTTTT.

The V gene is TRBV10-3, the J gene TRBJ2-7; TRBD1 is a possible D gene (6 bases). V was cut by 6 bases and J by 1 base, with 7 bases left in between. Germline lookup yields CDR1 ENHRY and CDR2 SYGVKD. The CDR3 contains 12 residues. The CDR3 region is CAIRDRSYEQYF. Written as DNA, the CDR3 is TGTGCCATCAGGGACAGATCCTACGAGCAGTACTTC.

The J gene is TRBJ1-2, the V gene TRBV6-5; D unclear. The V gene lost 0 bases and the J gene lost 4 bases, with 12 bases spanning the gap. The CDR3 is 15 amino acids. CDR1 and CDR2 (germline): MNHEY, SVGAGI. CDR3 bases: TGTGCCAGCAGTTACTCGGAGGGAATCGGCTATGGCTACACCTTC. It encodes CASSYSEGIGYGYTF.

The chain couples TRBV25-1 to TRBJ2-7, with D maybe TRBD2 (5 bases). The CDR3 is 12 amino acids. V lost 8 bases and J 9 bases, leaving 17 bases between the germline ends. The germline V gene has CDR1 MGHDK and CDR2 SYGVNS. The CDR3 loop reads CASGDERRVQYF. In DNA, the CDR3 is TGTGCCAGCGGAGATGAGCGGCGAGTGCAGTACTTC.